Listed below are T cell receptor beta chains from one sample, sequenced in a study of T cells in Graves' hyperthyroidism and ophthalmopathy. TCRdb passed the multiplex PCR reads through MiXCR, listing each CDR3 protein once. The data show under 750,000 distinct CDR3 sequences, around 19% seen once. The sample comprised blood. The source of these receptors is a woman between 50 and 59 years old with Graves' hyperthyroidism that later progressed to Graves' ophthalmopathy. Each CDR3 is given with its conserved first and last residue. A D gene is named only where the DNA matches it firmly. Only some rows state a clone size, as once, few, many or a class for expanded clones.

many	TRBJ1-1	NA	11	TRBV20-1	CSAKEGRAAFF	TGCAGTGCCAAAGAGGGGCGCGCAGCTTTCTTT
many	TRBJ1-4	NA	14	TRBV15	CATSRHDGNEKLFF	TGTGCCACCAGCAGGCACGACGGGAACGAAAAACTGTTTTTT
many	TRBJ2-5	NA	14	TRBV12-3/TRBV12-4	CASSFLSGQETQYF	TGTGCCAGCAGTTTCCTTAGCGGACAAGAGACCCAGTACTTC
NA	TRBJ2-5	TRBD1	16	TRBV3-1	CASSQAPRDRWETQYF	TGTGCCAGCAGCCAAGCTCCCCGGGACAGGTGGGAGACCCAGTACTTC
few	TRBJ1-3	NA	14	TRBV10-2	CASSEDVSGNTIYF	TGCGCCAGCAGTGAAGACGTCTCTGGAAACACCATATATTTT
many	TRBJ1-6	TRBD1	18	TRBV6-1	CASSSGYRDRAYNSPLHF	TGTGCCAGCAGCTCGGGGTACCGGGACAGAGCCTATAATTCACCCCTCCACTTT
few	TRBJ2-3	NA	12	TRBV20-1	CSARIPAGSQYF	TGCAGTGCTAGAATTCCGGCGGGTTCGCAGTATTTT
many	TRBJ1-5	NA	13	TRBV12-3/TRBV12-4	CASRSDGNQPQHF	TGTGCCAGCAGGAGTGATGGCAATCAGCCCCAGCATTTT
few	TRBJ2-1	NA	12	TRBV6-1	CASTIVYNEQFF	TGTGCCAGCACAATAGTCTACAATGAGCAGTTCTTC
NA	TRBJ2-5	TRBD2	16	TRBV20-1	CSARDLAGGFSETQYF	TGCAGTGCTAGAGATCTAGCGGGGGGGTTTTCAGAGACCCAGTACTTC
few	TRBJ2-5	NA	16	TRBV18	CASSPSSGRSWETQYF	TGTGCCAGCTCACCCTCCTCTGGGCGTTCCTGGGAGACCCAGTACTTC
NA	TRBJ1-2	NA	15	TRBV6-5	CASSYRKESNYGYTF	TGTGCCAGCAGTTATCGGAAGGAATCTAACTATGGCTACACCTTC
NA	TRBJ2-3	TRBD1	15	TRBV2	CASSGVDRVTDTQYF	TGTGCCAGCAGTGGTGTGGACAGGGTCACAGATACGCAGTATTTT
many	TRBJ2-2	TRBD1	14	TRBV12-3/TRBV12-4	CASSSGQLTGELFF	TGTGCCAGCAGTTCGGGACAGCTCACCGGGGAGCTGTTTTTT
NA	TRBJ2-1	TRBD1	14	TRBV12-3/TRBV12-4	CASRGTGGSGEQFF	TGTGCCAGCAGGGGGACAGGGGGCTCGGGTGAGCAGTTCTTC
NA	TRBJ1-1	NA	15	TRBV7-9	CASSLALGGATEAFF	TGTGCCAGCAGCTTAGCGCTAGGGGGAGCGACTGAAGCTTTCTTT
many	TRBJ2-5	TRBD1	13	TRBV3-1	CASSQDRGETQYF	TGTGCCAGCAGCCAGGACAGGGGAGAGACCCAGTACTTC
many	TRBJ1-1	NA	15	TRBV5-1	CASSFSGRANTEAFF	TGCGCCAGCAGCTTCAGCGGGCGGGCGAACACTGAAGCTTTCTTT
many	TRBJ2-7	NA	13	TRBV7-6	CASSLETGYEQYF	TGTGCCAGCAGCTTAGAAACTGGCTACGAGCAGTACTTC
many	TRBJ1-1	NA	13	TRBV5-5	CASSLEGGTEPFF	TGTGCCAGCAGCTTGGAAGGAGGCACTGAACCTTTCTTT
NA	TRBJ1-2	NA	13	TRBV9	CASSVVANYGYTF	TGTGCCAGCAGCGTAGTGGCAAACTATGGCTACACCTTC
NA	TRBJ1-3	TRBD1	17	TRBV19	CASSPNYPGGSGNTIYF	TGTGCCAGTAGTCCCAACTACCCAGGGGGCTCTGGAAACACCATATATTTT
few	TRBJ2-3	NA	13	TRBV7-2	CASSLSRAHTQYF	TGTGCCAGCAGCTTAAGTAGGGCTCATACGCAGTATTTT
many	TRBJ1-1	NA	12	TRBV6-1	CASSAQNTEAFF	TGTGCCAGCAGTGCGCAGAACACTGAAGCTTTCTTT
NA	TRBJ1-2	NA	14	TRBV5-4	CASSPQQENYGYTF	TGTGCCAGCAGCCCCCAACAGGAGAACTATGGCTACACCTTC
NA	TRBJ2-2	TRBD1	17	TRBV7-6	CASSLNTGGTNTGELFF	TGTGCCAGCAGCTTAAATACAGGGGGAACGAACACCGGGGAGCTGTTTTTT
NA	TRBJ1-2	NA	13	TRBV19	CASSSRLNYGYTF	TGTGCCAGTAGTAGTCGGCTTAACTATGGCTACACCTTC
few	TRBJ2-7	NA	16	TRBV15	CATSRPDGLYSYEQYF	TGTGCCACCAGCCGGCCGGACGGTCTTTACTCCTACGAGCAGTACTTC
many	TRBJ1-2	NA	14	TRBV11-2	CASSLAGQYYGYTF	TGTGCCAGCAGCTTGGCTGGACAATACTATGGCTACACCTTC
NA	TRBJ1-2	TRBD1	13	TRBV29-1	CSVGGGGVYGYTF	TGCAGCGTTGGAGGAGGGGGCGTCTATGGCTACACCTTC
many	TRBJ1-1	NA	17	TRBV2	CARGGRGRGRTYTEAFF	TGTGCCAGAGGGGGGAGGGGCAGGGGCCGGACGTACACTGAAGCTTTCTTT
many	TRBJ2-5	NA	14	TRBV20-1	CSATLGRGKETQYF	TGCAGTGCCACCCTAGGCCGAGGGAAAGAGACCCAGTACTTC
many	TRBJ2-3	TRBD1	14	TRBV3-1	CASRKTGGSDTQYF	TGTGCCAGCAGGAAGACAGGGGGATCAGATACGCAGTATTTT
many	TRBJ2-1	TRBD2	17	TRBV3-1	CASSYSGGRGVYNEQFF	TGTGCCAGCAGCTACAGCGGGGGGCGGGGTGTATACAATGAGCAGTTCTTC
few	TRBJ2-1	TRBD2	13	TRBV10-3	CATQTSGGDEQFF	TGTGCCACCCAAACTAGCGGGGGGGATGAGCAGTTCTTC
NA	TRBJ1-2	NA	15	TRBV12-3/TRBV12-4	CASSRGVPGETAYTF	TGTGCCAGCAGTCGCGGGGTTCCAGGGGAGACGGCCTACACCTTC
NA	TRBJ1-4	NA	13	TRBV7-2	CASGPGPNEKLFF	TGTGCCAGCGGCCCCGGGCCAAATGAAAAACTGTTTTTT
many	TRBJ2-3	NA	16	TRBV3-1	CASSQEGEAGTDTQYF	TGTGCCAGCAGCCAAGAGGGTGAAGCGGGCACAGATACGCAGTATTTT